This passage covers 12 T cell receptor beta chains from one sample sequenced in a study of cytomegalovirus exposure and HLA in healthy donors. PCR used 60 Vbeta primers and 13 Jbeta primers. Method: immunoSEQ multiplex PCR; TCRdb's copy keeps in-frame clones and lacks some. The listing contains approximately 110,000 clones. Specimen: PBMCs. The receptors come from a man aged 30 to 45 in good health and CMV-seronegative.

The J gene is TRBJ1-2, the V gene TRBV6-5; TRBD1 might be the D (6 bases). The CDR3 length is 11 residues. The ends were cut back, 10 bases at V and 5 bases at J, with 11 bases in the middle. The germline gives CDR1 MNHEY, CDR2 SVGAGI. CDR3 sequence (DNA): TGTGCCACCAGACAGGATTATGGCTACACCTTC. It is translated as CATRQDYGYTF.

CDR3 amino acids: CASRRGASGGGGTDTQYF. The CDR3 DNA reads as TGTGCCAGCAGGCGTGGCGCTAGCGGGGGGGGAGGCACAGATACGCAGTATTTT. The chain has TRBV9 and TRBJ2-3; TRBD2 agrees at 12 bases. The germline V gene encodes CDR1 SGDLS and CDR2 YYNGEE. The V segment lost 5 bases and the J segment 1 base; nucleotides outside the gene matches: 11. The CDR3 sequence is 18 residues long.

The rearrangement joins TRBV21-1 to TRBJ2-5; the DNA was not used to check the table's D call, TRBD2. TRBV21-1 is assigned pseudogene status. The CDR3 spans 19 residues. The CDR3 DNA is TGTGCCAGCAGCAAAACCGGGACTGGCCAAAGTCAGGTGGAAGAGACCCAGTACTTC. This codes for CASSKTGTGQSQVEETQYF.

The V call is TRBV7-2, the J call TRBJ2-1; 10 bases match TRBD2. Germline CDR1 and CDR2: SGHTA and FQGNSA. The CDR3 extends over 15 amino acids. Trimming removed 8 bases from V and 7 bases from J; junction bases left unmatched: 11. The CDR3 coding sequence is TGTGCCAGCGGGGCAGCGGGGGGGCTACGAAATGAGCAGTTCTTC. Translation: CASGAAGGLRNEQFF.

CDR3 coding DNA: TGCGCCAGCAGTATGGAGGCAGTTTCCTACAATGAGCAGTTCTTC. Translated, it gives CASSMEAVSYNEQFF. The chain links TRBV5-1 to TRBJ2-1; possible D gene TRBD2, 5 bases. V lost 5 bases and J 1 base, leaving 13 bases between the germline ends. Germline lookup yields CDR1 SGHRS and CDR2 YFSETQ. This CDR3 region has 15 residues.

The rearrangement uses TRBV9 and TRBJ2-2; 8 nucleotides agree with TRBD2. V trimming: 4 bases; J trimming: 4 bases; junction bases outside the gene matches: 6. Germline V gene sequence: CDR1 SGDLS, CDR2 YYNGEE. The length of the CDR3 is 15 residues. This CDR3 is CASSSRGGSTGELFF. As DNA, the CDR3 is TGTGCCAGCAGCAGTCGGGGGGGGAGCACCGGGGAGCTGTTTTTT.

The genes are TRBV5-1 and TRBJ2-4; 9 bases line up with TRBD2. The CDR3 has 17 amino acids. CDR1 is SGHRS and CDR2 is YFSETQ in the germline V gene. Trimming at V came to 0 bases and at J to 0 bases, leaving 4 bases not matched to a gene. The CDR3 protein is CASSLAGGGVAKNIQYF. Written as DNA, the CDR3 is TGCGCCAGCAGCTTGGCCGGCGGGGGGGTAGCCAAAAACATTCAGTACTTC.

The chain has TRBV28 and TRBJ1-4; a possible D gene is TRBD1 (6 bases). Germline V gene data show CDR1 as MDHEN and CDR2 as SYDVKM. The CDR3 has 13 residues. Trimming pared 6 bases from V and 5 bases from J, leaving 10 bases between. The CDR3 sequence is CASRETGNEKLFF. DNA for the CDR3: TGTGCCAGCAGGGAAACAGGGAATGAAAAACTGTTTTTT.

This chain connects TRBV19 to TRBJ1-4; possibly TRBD1 for D (6 bases). Deletions cut 2 bases from V and 4 bases from J, with 11 bases between. The CDR3 spans 15 residues. Germline loops: CDR1 LNHDA, CDR2 SQIVND (reference sequence). CDR3 region: CASSIIAGVNEKLFF. The CDR3 region has the DNA TGTGCCAGTAGTATAATCGCAGGGGTTAATGAAAAACTGTTTTTT.

The gene calls are TRBV6-5 and TRBJ1-3; D gene ambiguous. Trimming pared 7 bases from V and 4 bases from J, leaving 14 bases between. This CDR3 has 14 residues. Germline V gives CDR1 MNHEY, CDR2 SVGAGI. This CDR3 is CASTPLTGGNTIYF. In DNA form, the CDR3 reads TGTGCCAGCACTCCTCTAACGGGGGGAAACACCATATATTTT.

The V and J genes are TRBV29-1 and TRBJ2-1, with 9 bases fitting TRBD1. The V gene end was trimmed by 7 bases and the J gene end by 5 bases; junction bases not matched to a gene: 6. Per germline, CDR1 SQVTM and CDR2 ANQGSEA. This CDR3 has 13 residues. Here the CDR3 reads CSGGQGQDNEQFF. The CDR3 DNA reads TGCAGCGGGGGACAGGGCCAAGACAATGAGCAGTTCTTC.

This chain uses TRBV7-2 with TRBJ1-5; a weak D match, TRBD1 (5 bases). CDR1 and CDR2 (germline): SGHTA, FQGNSA. CDR3 size: 15 residues. V was cut by 6 bases and J by 3 bases, with 15 bases left in between. The CDR3 sequence is CASSYDLGLNQPQHF. The CDR3, as DNA: TGTGCCAGCAGTTACGACCTGGGGCTCAATCAGCCCCAGCATTTT.